This is a list of T cell receptor beta chains from one sample in a study of blood T cell repertoires in COVID-19. Profiling relied on immunoSEQ multiplex PCR, and the TCRdb table lists in-frame clones only, not all of them. This table holds about 120,000 clones, just under 90% found once. Sequences were obtained from peripheral blood. The receptors come from a woman between 45 and 65 years old with acute or convalescent COVID-19. The CDR3 runs from the conserved cysteine through the conserved F or W. The order of the fields is CDR3 length, D gene, J gene, clone size, V gene, CDR3 protein, CDR3 DNA. D genes are given only for firm matches. Size is omitted from some rows. Given values are once, few, many or a class for expanded clones.

length: 13
D: NA
J: TRBJ1-5
size: NA
V: TRBV6-5
CDR3: CASRLESNQPQHF
DNA: TGTGCCAGCAGACTAGAGAGCAATCAGCCCCAGCATTTT

length: 16
D: TRBD2
J: TRBJ2-3
size: NA
V: TRBV10-2
CDR3: CASSETSGPSTDTQYF
DNA: TGCGCCAGCAGTGAGACTAGCGGGCCCAGCACAGATACGCAGTATTTT

length: 16
D: NA
J: TRBJ1-2
size: NA
V: TRBV5-4
CDR3: CASSGGSVAPLYGYTF
DNA: TGTGCCAGCAGCGGCGGGAGTGTGGCACCGCTCTATGGCTACACCTTC

length: 13
D: TRBD1
J: TRBJ2-7
size: NA
V: TRBV19
CDR3: CASSWTGTHEQYF
DNA: TGTGCCAGTAGTTGGACAGGGACTCACGAGCAGTACTTC

length: 15
D: NA
J: TRBJ2-5
size: NA
V: TRBV7-2
CDR3: CASSFTSPIFETQYF
DNA: TGTGCCAGCAGCTTTACTAGCCCAATCTTTGAGACCCAGTACTTC

length: 13
D: NA
J: TRBJ2-3
size: NA
V: TRBV30
CDR3: CAWSVKGSDTQYF
DNA: TGTGCCTGGAGTGTCAAGGGGTCAGATACGCAGTATTTT

length: 13
D: NA
J: TRBJ2-1
size: few
V: TRBV25-1
CDR3: CATLDSPYNEQFF
DNA: TGTGCCACCCTCGACAGTCCCTACAATGAGCAGTTCTTC

length: 15
D: NA
J: TRBJ2-2
size: NA
V: TRBV7-9
CDR3: CASITGNPNTGELFF
DNA: TGTGCCAGCATAACAGGGAATCCCAACACCGGGGAGCTGTTTTTT

length: 16
D: NA
J: TRBJ2-2
size: once
V: TRBV15
CDR3: CATSREGAGGTGELFF
DNA: TGTGCCACCAGCAGGGAGGGGGCGGGCGGCACCGGGGAGCTGTTTTTT

length: 16
D: NA
J: TRBJ1-5
size: once
V: TRBV7-2
CDR3: CASSLATGLGNQPQHF
DNA: TGTGCCAGCAGCTTAGCAACAGGTTTGGGCAATCAGCCCCAGCATTTT

length: 14
D: NA
J: TRBJ2-7
size: NA
V: TRBV5-5
CDR3: CASSFTGTTYEQYF
DNA: TGTGCCAGCAGCTTCACAGGGACAACCTACGAGCAGTACTTC

length: 13
D: NA
J: TRBJ1-1
size: NA
V: TRBV30
CDR3: CAWTYGENTEAFF
DNA: TGTGCCTGGACCTACGGTGAGAACACTGAAGCTTTCTTT

length: 17
D: NA
J: TRBJ2-1
size: NA
V: TRBV11-3
CDR3: CASSPNSGISQSDEQFF
DNA: TGTGCCAGCAGCCCCAATTCCGGGATCAGTCAATCTGATGAGCAGTTCTTC

length: 13
D: NA
J: TRBJ1-2
size: NA
V: TRBV19
CDR3: CASSPDGMSGYTF
DNA: TGTGCCAGTAGTCCCGACGGGATGTCTGGCTACACCTTC

length: 18
D: TRBD2
J: TRBJ2-7
size: NA
V: TRBV20-1
CDR3: CSASKPGTSGRSSYEQYF
DNA: TGCAGTGCTAGTAAGCCCGGGACTAGCGGTAGGAGCTCCTACGAGCAGTACTTC

length: 13
D: NA
J: TRBJ2-5
size: once
V: TRBV12-3/TRBV12-4
CDR3: CASSLGTGETQYF
DNA: TGTGCCAGCAGTTTAGGGACGGGGGAGACCCAGTACTTC

length: 11
D: NA
J: TRBJ2-7
size: NA
V: TRBV11-3
CDR3: CASSLRDEQYF
DNA: TGTGCCAGCAGCTTACGGGACGAGCAGTACTTC

length: 13
D: NA
J: TRBJ1-1
size: NA
V: TRBV12-3/TRBV12-4
CDR3: CASTKEIRAEAFF
DNA: TGTGCCAGCACCAAAGAGATACGGGCTGAAGCTTTCTTT

length: 14
D: TRBD1
J: TRBJ1-6
size: NA
V: TRBV11-3
CDR3: CASSPQDRESPLHF
DNA: TGTGCCAGCAGCCCCCAGGACAGGGAGTCACCCCTCCACTTT

length: 17
D: NA
J: TRBJ2-3
size: NA
V: TRBV3-1/TRBV3-2
CDR3: CASSPPPGNSPTDTQYF
DNA: TGTGCCAGCAGCCCCCCGCCAGGGAATAGTCCCACAGATACGCAGTATTTT

length: 15
D: NA
J: TRBJ1-6
size: NA
V: TRBV11-3
CDR3: CASSPTGQRNSPLHF
DNA: TGTGCCAGCAGCCCCACCGGACAGAGAAATTCACCCCTCCACTTT

length: 14
D: TRBD1
J: TRBJ1-2
size: NA
V: TRBV19
CDR3: CASSIQGANYGYTF
DNA: TGTGCCAGTAGCATACAGGGGGCCAACTATGGCTACACCTTC

length: 16
D: TRBD1
J: TRBJ2-1
size: NA
V: TRBV5-4
CDR3: CASSSDRGLSYNEQFF
DNA: TGTGCCAGCAGCTCAGACAGGGGTCTCTCCTACAATGAGCAGTTCTTC

length: 14
D: NA
J: TRBJ1-5
size: NA
V: TRBV9
CDR3: CASSQGHGEWPQHF
DNA: TGTGCCAGCAGCCAGGGACACGGGGAGTGGCCCCAGCATTTT